This T cell receptor (beta chain) was observed in a study of blood T cell repertoires in COVID-19. Study at large: Acute and convalescent COVID-19 specimens originated in the United States, Italy and Spain.

Germline assignment: CDR1 ENHRY and CDR2 SYGVKD. The CDR3 loop spans 16 amino acids. V lost 6 bases and J lost 0; bases outside the gene matches: 6. Assay used: immunoSEQ multiplex PCR; TCRdb lists only in-frame clones, some missing. Found here are 150,000 to 200,000 clones, 70% to 90% of them singletons; the top ten hold around 8.3%. The chain couples TRBV10-3 to TRBJ1-3; 9 nucleotides match TRBD1. Specimen: peripheral blood. This receptor was obtained from a man aged 55 to 69 with acute or convalescent COVID-19. The chain's CDR3 is CAIRGQGKSSGNTIYF. CDR3 sequence (DNA): TGTGCCATCAGGGGACAGGGAAAGAGCTCTGGAAACACCATATATTTT.